Shown below are 23 T cell receptor beta chains from a single sample sequenced in a study of shared clonotypes between healthy human individuals (dated by TCRdb to the early 2020s). The receptor library was made with the immunoSEQ multiplex PCR assay. TCRdb's version of the immuneACCESS table is confined to in-frame rearrangements and falls short of the full clone set. An unresolved V gene accounts for under half of the shortfall where checked; the remainder is of unknown origin. Within this sample are 2 million to 2.5 million clones, with just over 90% of them counted one time only. The ten largest clonotypes hold 0.39% of the sample. Specimen: naive CD4+ T cells from PBMCs. Interpreted using the paper, the cell subset or site label stands for: CD45RA+ positively selected. Source of these receptors: a man younger than 35 in good health. Some clones in this sample may be carry-over from other donors' samples.

The V gene is TRBV28, the J gene TRBJ2-7; no clear D gene. V lost 5 bases to trimming and J lost 13 bases, with 24 bases between them. CDR3 size: 14 residues. The germline V gene encodes CDR1 MDHEN and CDR2 SYDVKM. The CDR3, as DNA: TGTGCCAGCAGTCTTAACGAGCCGACAACTCCCCTATACTTC. It specifies CASSLNEPTTPLYF.

In the case of this clone: Other nucleotide sequences from this sample produce the same CDR3. The rearrangement links TRBV18 to TRBJ1-4; 10 nucleotides match TRBD1. Germline lookup yields CDR1 KGHSH and CDR2 LQKENI. The CDR3 loop spans 13 amino acids. V gave up 3 bases and J gave up 8 bases; unmatched junction bases: 0. The CDR3 bases are TGTGCCAGCTCACCGGACAGGGGGGAAAAACTGTTTTTT. As protein: CASSPDRGEKLFF.

The rearrangement joins TRBV9 to TRBJ2-7, with D unclear. Trimming pared 0 bases from V and 4 bases from J, leaving 14 bases between. The CDR3 loop spans 15 amino acids. Germline CDR1 and CDR2: SGDLS and YYNGEE. As DNA, the CDR3 is TGTGCCAGCAGCGTAGGGCTCCCAGGCACGTACGAGCAGTACTTC. Translation: CASSVGLPGTYEQYF.

The rearrangement joins TRBV18 to TRBJ1-4; no clear D. V was cut by 8 bases and J by 0 bases, with 10 bases left in between. The CDR3 runs to 14 residues. Looked up from germline, CDR1 is KGHSH and CDR2 is LQKENI. CDR3: CASATDATNEKLFF. The CDR3 DNA reads as TGTGCCAGCGCAACAGATGCAACTAATGAAAAACTGTTTTTT.

This sequence joins TRBV7-7 and TRBJ2-5; no firm D call. V dropped 2 bases and J dropped 5 bases, with 9 bases sitting between them. CDR3 length: 13 residues. Germline CDR1 SSHAT, CDR2 FNYEAQ (reference sequence). CDR3 coding DNA: TGTGCCAGCAGCTTAACGGTCCCGGAGACCCAGTACTTC. It translates to CASSLTVPETQYF.

This sequence joins TRBV10-1 and TRBJ2-3; 8 bases line up with TRBD1. The CDR3 totals 14 residues. V lost 2 bases, J lost 6 bases, and 4 bases stayed unmatched. The V gene's germline CDR1 is WNHNN and CDR2 SYGVQD (reference sequence). DNA for the CDR3: TGCGCCAGCAGTGAGCCGAACAGGGGGGATACGCAGTATTTT. It codes for CASSEPNRGDTQYF.

For the CDR3, the DNA is TGTGCATGTCGGCAAGAGACCCAGTACTTC. Protein product: CACRQETQYF. The chain has TRBV28 and TRBJ2-5; the D is unclear. The CDR3 extends over 10 amino acids. The germline V gene encodes CDR1 MDHEN and CDR2 SYDVKM.

The chain links TRBV6-1 to TRBJ2-3; the D gene could be TRBD1 or TRBD2 (5 bases each). Germline V gene lookup returns CDR1 MNHNS and CDR2 SASEGT. Trimming cost V 3 bases and J 2 bases, with 12 bases left between them. The CDR3 runs to 15 residues. The CDR3 nucleotides are TGTGCCAGCAGTGACTTTGGGGGACCCACAGATACGCAGTATTTT. Its protein product is CASSDFGGPTDTQYF.

J is TRBJ2-7 and V is TRBV28; tentative D call: TRBD2 (8 bases). The ends were cut back, 7 bases at V and 5 bases at J, with 42 bases in the middle. Germline lookup yields CDR1 MDHEN and CDR2 SYDVKM. The CDR3 extends over 22 amino acids. The CDR3 region has the DNA TGTGCCAGCACCCTCGCCCCCCAGGGGGGATCCCGGGTAGCGGGACACTTGGACGAGCAGTACTTC. Protein sequence: CASTLAPQGGSRVAGHLDEQYF.

This chain joins TRBV27 and TRBJ2-7; D is unclear. V lost 5 bases to trimming and J lost 5 bases, with 19 bases between them. This CDR3 spans 15 amino acids. Germline CDR1 is MNHEY and CDR2 is SMNVEV (reference sequence). CDR3 amino acids: CASSESLTRPHEQYF. CDR3 bases: TGTGCCAGCAGTGAGTCTTTGACCCGTCCCCACGAGCAGTACTTC.

The chain recombines TRBV11-2 with TRBJ2-7, with D perhaps matching TRBD1 (6 bases). Germline lookup yields CDR1 SGHAT and CDR2 FQNNGV. Trimming stripped 5 bases from V and 5 bases from J, with 16 bases between. The CDR3 runs to 14 residues. In DNA form, the CDR3 reads TGTGCCAGCAGCCCCCTCAGGGGCGAGGACGAGCAGTACTTC. As protein: CASSPLRGEDEQYF.

The chain employs TRBV19 and TRBJ1-2; D unclear. Per the germline V gene, CDR1 is LNHDA and CDR2 is SQIVND (reference sequence). V was pared by 6 bases and J by 4 bases, with 15 bases between. This CDR3 is built from 14 residues. The CDR3 nucleotides read TGTGCCAGTAGATCAGGCAGGTCATCCTATGGCTACACCTTC. It specifies CASRSGRSSYGYTF.

The V gene is TRBV29-1, the J gene TRBJ2-3; possible D gene TRBD2, 5 bases. The germline V gene encodes CDR1 SQVTM and CDR2 ANQGSEA. This CDR3 spans 13 amino acids. V was shortened by 6 bases and J by 1 base, with 11 bases between the two germline ends. The CDR3 protein is CSVQDWGTDTQYF. The DNA of the CDR3 is TGCAGCGTCCAGGACTGGGGCACAGATACGCAGTATTTT.

The chain uses TRBV7-7 and TRBJ2-7; weak D call: TRBD2 (7 bases). Trimming pared 5 bases from V and 6 bases from J, leaving 17 bases between. Germline lookup yields CDR1 SSHAT and CDR2 FNYEAQ (reference sequence). This CDR3 is built from 14 residues. The CDR3 nucleotides are TGTGCCAGCAGCCAAGGGTCAGGGGAGGGCGAGCAGTACTTC. It codes for CASSQGSGEGEQYF.

The chain is built from TRBV19 and TRBJ2-2, with unresolved D. The CDR3 runs 18 residues. Trimming removed 4 bases from V and 6 bases from J, with 24 bases in between. Germline V gene data show CDR1 as LNHDA and CDR2 as SQIVND (reference sequence). CDR3 coding DNA: TGTGCCAGTAGTACCATGCCCGTGGGCGAGAACATTGCCGGGGAGCTGTTTTTT. Its protein is CASSTMPVGENIAGELFF. Based on the CDR3 plus reference TRBV19 and TRBJ2-2, the full variable domain is DGGITQSPKYLFRKEGQNVTLSCEQNLNHDAMYWYRQDPGQGLRLIYYSQIVNDFQKGDIAEGYSVSREKKESFPLTVTSAQKNPTAFYLCASSTMPVGENIAGELFFGEGSRLTVL.

The chain is built from TRBV7-3 and TRBJ2-2, with D possibly matching TRBD1 (5 bases). This CDR3 is 16 amino acids long. Trimming cost V 2 bases and J 5 bases, with 15 bases left between them. Germline values: CDR1 SGHTA, CDR2 FQGTGA. CDR3 DNA sequence: TGTGCCAGCAGCTTACCGCAGGGAATGGGGACCGGGGAGCTGTTTTTT. As protein: CASSLPQGMGTGELFF.

The chain is built from TRBV4-1 and TRBJ2-7, with 8 nucleotides matching TRBD2. Germline trimming cut 2 bases from V and 4 bases from J; bases unmatched to any gene: 4. The germline gives CDR1 MGHRA, CDR2 YSYEKL. CDR3 length equals 14 residues. The CDR3 region has the DNA TGCGCCAGCAGCCAAACAGCGGGGGTATACGAGCAGTACTTC. This codes for CASSQTAGVYEQYF.

This rearrangement joins TRBV29-1 to TRBJ2-5, with D possibly being TRBD2 (5 bases). CDR1 is SQVTM, CDR2 ANQGSEA, per germline. The CDR3 consists of 11 residues. The germline V and J ends were trimmed by 6 bases and 3 bases, with 8 bases remaining between them. CDR3 DNA sequence: TGCAGCGTGGACTCTAAAGAGACCCAGTACTTC. Translation gives CSVDSKETQYF. The full variable domain, with the rest looked up from reference TRBV29-1 and TRBJ2-5, is SAVISQKPSRDICQRGTSLTIQCQVDSQVTMMFWYRQQPGQSLTLIATANQGSEATYESGFVIDKFPISRPNLTFSTLTVSNMSPEDSSIYLCSVDSKETQYFGPGTRLLVL.

V is TRBV13 and J is TRBJ2-4; tentatively, D is TRBD1 or TRBD2 (5 bases each). This CDR3 has 17 amino acids. Germline-derived CDR1 and CDR2 are PRHDT and FYEKMQ (reference sequence). Trimming removed 0 bases at V and 0 bases at J, with 12 bases between. The CDR3 protein is CASSLGRGRIAKNIQYF. CDR3 DNA sequence: TGTGCCAGCAGCTTAGGGAGGGGCCGAATAGCCAAAAACATTCAGTACTTC. The variable domain in full, with the rest retrieved from reference TRBV13 and TRBJ2-4, is AAGVIQSPRHLIKEKRETATLKCYPIPRHDTVYWYQQGPGQDPQFLISFYEKMQSDKGSIPDRFSAQQFSDYHSELNMSSLELGDSALYFCASSLGRGRIAKNIQYFGAGTRLSVL.

The chain is built from TRBV4-3 and TRBJ2-5; D is perhaps TRBD2 (5 bases). The J call is in doubt because the DNA end fits TRBJ2-7 better. This CDR3 comprises 18 residues. Germline CDR1 is LGHNA and CDR2 is YSLEER. CDR3 protein: CASSQGYGLAPSSYEQYF. The CDR3 DNA is TGCGCCAGCAGCCAAGGCTACGGCCTAGCTCCGAGCTCCTACGAGCAGTACTTC.

V is TRBV7-9 and J is TRBJ2-7; 11 nucleotides line up with TRBD1. V lost 2 bases to trimming and J lost 3 bases; unmatched junction nucleotides: 3. CDR3 length equals 15 residues. Germline CDR1 reads SEHNR; CDR2 reads FQNEAQ (reference sequence). The CDR3 protein is CASSLTGTGGYEQYF. In DNA, the CDR3 is TGTGCCAGCAGCTTAACCGGGACAGGGGGCTACGAGCAGTACTTC. The full variable domain, its missing parts supplied by reference TRBV7-9 and TRBJ2-7, is DTGVSQNPRHKITKRGQNVTFRCDPISEHNRLYWYRQTLGQGPEFLTYFQNEAQLEKSRLLSDRFSAERPKGSFSTLEIQRTEQGDSAMYLCASSLTGTGGYEQYFGPGTRLTVT.

V usage is TRBV25-1 and J usage is TRBJ2-5, with 10 bases lining up with TRBD2. Looked up from germline, CDR1 is MGHDK and CDR2 is SYGVNS. The CDR3 has 14 residues. V shed 5 bases, J shed 7 bases, and the junction held 7 bases outside the gene matches. This CDR3 is CASSPAGGGATQYF. CDR3 nucleotides: TGTGCCAGCAGTCCAGCGGGAGGGGGAGCGACCCAGTACTTC.

J is TRBJ2-1 and V is TRBV19, with 14 bases fitting TRBD2. Germline CDR1 LNHDA, CDR2 SQIVND (reference sequence). V dropped 9 bases and J dropped 5; count of bases not matched to a gene: 15. The CDR3 totals 18 residues. CDR3 sequence: CARGGPTSGRAPHNEQFF. The CDR3 DNA sequence: TGTGCCAGGGGGGGTCCGACTAGCGGGAGGGCCCCGCACAATGAGCAGTTCTTC. Complete variable domain (other parts from reference TRBV19 and TRBJ2-1): DGGITQSPKYLFRKEGQNVTLSCEQNLNHDAMYWYRQDPGQGLRLIYYSQIVNDFQKGDIAEGYSVSREKKESFPLTVTSAQKNPTAFYLCARGGPTSGRAPHNEQFFGPGTRLTVL.